This TCR beta chain was recorded in a study of blood T cell repertoires in COVID-19. Study details: PBMCs, B-cell-depleted T cells, or T cells provided the cDNA or gDNA that made up the material.

Unmatched junction bases numbered 8, after V lost 6 bases and J lost 15 bases. CDR3 length equals 12 residues. Only in-frame clones appear in the TCRdb table, and some are missing; sequencing was by immunoSEQ multiplex PCR. Among 200,000 to 250,000 clones listed, approximately 90% were seen once. The chain has TRBV12-3 or TRBV12-4 and TRBJ2-1; TRBD2 matches 10 bases. The TCR sequence derives from a young woman with COVID-19, enrolled during active disease. Sample: peripheral blood. As DNA, the CDR3 is TGTGCCAGCAGGCCCCCTAGCGGGAGACGGTTCTTC. Encoded protein: CASRPPSGRRFF.